The 27 T cell receptor beta chains below were found in one sample sequenced in a study of blood T cell repertoires in COVID-19. Measured with immunoSEQ multiplex PCR; TCRdb has only the in-frame clones, and not every one. The sample contains 250,000 to 300,000 clones, roughly 90% of which appear only once. The sample consisted of peripheral blood. The source is a man aged 25-45 years with active or convalescent COVID-19.

The chain couples TRBV19 to TRBJ1-5; D perhaps matches TRBD1 (6 bases). The V gene lost 7 bases and the J gene lost 4 bases, with 11 bases spanning the gap. Germline CDR1 reads LNHDA; CDR2 reads SQIVND (reference sequence). CDR3 length equals 13 residues. The CDR3 DNA sequence: TGTGCCAGTACCCCGGACAGAAATCAGCCCCAGCATTTT. This codes for CASTPDRNQPQHF.

This clone was found once. V gene TRBV7-9 combines with J gene TRBJ1-3, with TRBD1 matching over 7 bases. Germline V gene sequence: CDR1 SEHNR, CDR2 FQNEAQ (reference sequence). The CDR3 totals 15 residues. Germline trimming cut 5 bases from V and 3 bases from J; bases unmatched to any gene: 7. CDR3 DNA sequence: TGTGCCAGCAGCCCGACAGGGTTTTATGGAAACACCATATATTTT. The encoded protein is CASSPTGFYGNTIYF. Supplemented by reference TRBV7-9 and TRBJ1-3, the full variable domain reads DTGVSQNPRHKITKRGQNVTFRCDPISEHNRLYWYRQTLGQGPEFLTYFQNEAQLEKSRLLSDRFSAERPKGSFSTLEIQRTEQGDSAMYLCASSPTGFYGNTIYFGEGSWLTVV.

This clone was seen once. CDR3 in amino acids: CASSQDGAGGPETQYF. The CDR3 bases are TGTGCCAGCAGCCAAGATGGTGCAGGGGGTCCGGAGACCCAGTACTTC. The chain carries TRBV4-2 and TRBJ2-5, with 7 bases lining up with TRBD1. CDR3 size: 16 residues. Germline V CDR1 and CDR2: LGHNA, YNFKEQ. Trimming took 0 bases from V and 5 from J; bases not matched to a gene: 9.

This clone was seen a handful of times. This chain connects TRBV9 to TRBJ2-4; TRBD1 matches at 8 bases. The CDR3 has 15 residues. The germline V gene has CDR1 SGDLS and CDR2 YYNGEE. V lost 7 bases to trimming and J lost 2 bases; unmatched junction nucleotides: 8. CDR3 region: CASDWTGITKNIQYF. Written as DNA, the CDR3 is TGTGCCAGCGACTGGACAGGGATAACCAAAAACATTCAGTACTTC. The entire variable domain, with the rest obtained from reference TRBV9 and TRBJ2-4, is as follows: DSGVTQTPKHLITATGQRVTLRCSPRSGDLSVYWYQQSLDQGLQFLIQYYNGEERAKGNILERFSAQQFPDLHSELNLSSLELGDSALYFCASDWTGITKNIQYFGAGTRLSVL.

CDR3 nucleotides: TGTGCCATCAGTGAGCCGATAGGGGGTAGCAATCAGCCCCAGCATTTT. Residues: CAISEPIGGSNQPQHF. The chain links TRBV10-3 to TRBJ1-5, with D maybe TRBD1 (6 bases). Trimming removed 2 bases at V and 0 bases at J, with 11 bases between. Per germline, CDR1 ENHRY and CDR2 SYGVKD. CDR3 length equals 16 residues.

The rearrangement links TRBV7-9 to TRBJ2-1; TRBD2 matches 11 bases. Trimming removed 1 base from V and 6 bases from J; junction bases left unmatched: 5. CDR3 length equals 16 residues. The germline V gene has CDR1 SEHNR and CDR2 FQNEAQ (reference sequence). Here the CDR3 reads CASSLEVAGGRNEQFF. CDR3 sequence (DNA): TGTGCCAGCAGCTTAGAGGTAGCGGGGGGGCGCAATGAGCAGTTCTTC.

The chain employs TRBV10-3 and TRBJ1-1, with D tentatively TRBD1 (6 bases). From germline, CDR1 is ENHRY and CDR2 SYGVKD. The CDR3 sequence is 12 residues long. V lost 5 bases and J lost 4, with 8 bases in between. The CDR3: CAISQGTTEAFF. CDR3 in DNA: TGTGCCATCAGTCAGGGGACCACTGAAGCTTTCTTT.

The J gene is TRBJ2-3, the V gene TRBV30, with TRBD1 as a possible D gene (5 bases). V lost 8 bases to trimming and J lost 3 bases, with 15 bases between them. The CDR3 contains 13 residues. Per germline, CDR1 GTSNPN and CDR2 SVGIG (reference sequence). CDR3 in DNA: TGTGCCAAGAAAAGGACATTAACAGATACGCAGTATTTT. Protein: CAKKRTLTDTQYF.

This rearrangement joins TRBV3-1 (or the pseudogene TRBV3-2) to TRBJ2-1, with D possibly TRBD1 on 5 matching bases. The CDR3 contains 14 residues. Trimming pared 4 bases from V and 8 bases from J, leaving 15 bases between. Germline CDR1 and CDR2: LGHDT and YNNKEL (reference sequence). The CDR3 DNA reads TGTGCCAGCAGCCGCGACCGGACACACCATGAGCAGTTCTTC. It yields the protein CASSRDRTHHEQFF.

This clone came up once. The chain carries TRBV24-1 and TRBJ1-4; D perhaps matches TRBD1 (5 bases). Germline lookup yields CDR1 KGHDR and CDR2 SFDVKD. This CDR3 comprises 12 residues. V gave up 10 bases and J gave up 4 bases, with 9 bases separating them. The CDR3 reads CATRRGNEKLFF. In nucleotides, the CDR3 is TGTGCCACGCGTAGGGGTAATGAAAAACTGTTTTTT.

J is TRBJ2-5 and V is TRBV20-1; the match to TRBD2 covers 14 bases. CDR1 and CDR2 from the germline V gene are DFQATT and SNEGSKA (reference sequence). The CDR3 is 16 amino acids. The V and J ends lost 3 bases and 5 bases, in that order; junction bases with no gene match: 8. CDR3: CSASPTSGGARETQYF. CDR3 DNA: TGCAGTGCTAGTCCGACTAGCGGGGGGGCCCGGGAGACCCAGTACTTC.

The chain combines TRBV6-6 with TRBJ1-1, with 10 nucleotides matching TRBD1. Germline CDR1 MNHNY, CDR2 SVGAGI (reference sequence). J lost 4 bases, V lost 8 bases, and 7 bases had no gene match. CDR3 size: 14 residues. The chain's CDR3 is CASGTGAAGTEAFF. The CDR3 bases are TGTGCCAGCGGGACAGGGGCGGCGGGCACTGAAGCTTTCTTT.

This clone was detected only once. The chain couples TRBV6-5 to TRBJ2-1; 8 nucleotides match TRBD1. The CDR3 covers 15 residues. Germline V lookup: CDR1 MNHEY, CDR2 SVGAGI. Trimming removed 2 bases from V and 9 bases from J; junction bases left unmatched: 9. CDR3 nucleotide sequence: TGTGCCAGCAGTTACGGCTGGACAGGGCAGAGTGAGCAGTTCTTC. Translation gives CASSYGWTGQSEQFF.

The gene calls are TRBV20-1 and TRBJ1-2; 9 nucleotides line up with TRBD1. Germline CDR1 DFQATT, CDR2 SNEGSKA (reference sequence). J was trimmed by 7 bases and V by 5 bases; bases with no gene match: 2. The CDR3 is 11 amino acids. The CDR3 spells CSAGTGSGYTF. The CDR3 region has the DNA TGCAGTGCTGGGACAGGGAGTGGCTACACCTTC.

This clone was seen a single time. The DNA for the CDR3 is TGTGCCAGCAGTACAGGGAGCAATTTTTCCGGGGAGCTGTTTTTT. Residues: CASSTGSNFSGELFF. V and J are TRBV2 and TRBJ2-2; weak D call: TRBD1 (6 bases). The V and J ends lost 5 bases and 6 bases respectively, with 16 bases between them. CDR3 length: 15 amino acids. Germline V gives CDR1 SNHLY, CDR2 FYNNEI.

This sequence joins TRBV5-8 and TRBJ2-7; D uncertain. The V and J ends lost 0 bases and 2 bases respectively, with 9 bases between them. The germline V gene has CDR1 SGHTS and CDR2 YDEGEE. The CDR3 length is 14 residues. The CDR3 loop reads CASSLGATAYEQYF. In nucleotides, the CDR3 is TGTGCCAGCAGCTTGGGCGCCACGGCCTACGAGCAGTACTTC.

The gene calls are TRBV20-1 and TRBJ1-3, with no clear D. The CDR3 spans 18 residues. V was clipped by 3 bases and J by 0 bases, with 21 bases between them. Per the germline V gene, CDR1 is DFQATT and CDR2 is SNEGSKA (reference sequence). CDR3 nucleotide sequence: TGCAGTGCTAGTATCGCGGGTCTGGGTGTGAACTCTGGAAACACCATATATTTT. Translation gives CSASIAGLGVNSGNTIYF.

This clone showed up just once. The rearrangement joins TRBV4-2 to TRBJ2-7; tentatively, D is TRBD1 (5 bases). Germline V CDR1 and CDR2: LGHNA, YNFKEQ. Trimming left V 3 bases short and J 5 bases short, with 23 bases between. This CDR3 has 17 amino acids. CDR3 sequence: CASSQISTDRSGNEQYF. As DNA, the CDR3 is TGTGCCAGCAGCCAGATATCGACAGACCGCTCGGGTAACGAGCAGTACTTC.

The chain has TRBV7-8 and TRBJ2-3; maybe TRBD2 (6 bases). CDR3 size: 16 residues. The V gene lost 5 bases and the J gene lost 2 bases, with 17 bases spanning the gap. CDR1 is SGHVS and CDR2 is FQNEAQ in the germline V gene. CDR3 protein: CASSPVGDLYTDTQYF. The CDR3 bases are TGTGCCAGCAGCCCCGTAGGGGACTTGTACACAGATACGCAGTATTTT.

The genes are TRBV7-6 and TRBJ1-2; perhaps TRBD1 as D (6 bases). Germline V gene lookup returns CDR1 SGHVS and CDR2 FNYEAQ. This CDR3 comprises 13 residues. The ends were cut back, 1 base at V and 6 bases at J, with 9 bases in the middle. The CDR3 spells CASSLEAGDGYTF. Here the CDR3 DNA reads TGTGCCAGCAGCTTAGAGGCAGGGGATGGCTACACCTTC.

V is TRBV5-4 and J is TRBJ1-1, with TRBD1 as a possible D gene (6 bases). Trimming left V 6 bases short and J 4 bases short, with 16 bases between. There are 14 residues in the CDR3. CDR1 is SGHNT and CDR2 is YYREEE in the germline V gene (reference sequence). The CDR3 reads CASIRDTGATEAFF. CDR3 DNA: TGTGCCAGCATCAGGGACACTGGGGCCACTGAAGCTTTCTTT.

The chain carries TRBV6-5 and TRBJ2-7, with 8 bases lining up with TRBD1. The junction had 7 bases not matched to a gene; V was cut back by 2 bases and J by 4 bases. CDR3 size: 15 residues. CDR1 and CDR2 (germline): MNHEY, SVGAGI. The CDR3 loop reads CASSYARTGWYEQYF. DNA of the CDR3: TGTGCCAGCAGTTACGCACGGACAGGGTGGTACGAGCAGTACTTC.

This chain uses TRBV4-2 with TRBJ2-3, with TRBD2 matching 7 bases. This CDR3 is built from 16 residues. Germline V gene data show CDR1 as LGHNA and CDR2 as YNFKEQ. After removal of 2 bases from V and 2 bases from J, the junction contained 7 bases not matched to a gene. The CDR3 sequence: CASSQLAAGLTDTQYF. The CDR3 DNA sequence: TGTGCCAGCAGCCAATTGGCAGCGGGGCTCACAGATACGCAGTATTTT.

J is TRBJ1-2 and V is TRBV19; 10 nucleotides line up with TRBD1. The CDR3 contains 16 residues. Germline values: CDR1 LNHDA, CDR2 SQIVND (reference sequence). The V and J ends lost 2 bases and 7 bases, in that order; junction bases with no gene match: 10. The CDR3 DNA sequence: TGTGCCAGTAGTATATGGATACCGGGACAGGGGTCTGGCTACACCTTC. Translated: CASSIWIPGQGSGYTF.

The chain combines TRBV6-5 with TRBJ2-2, with D possibly TRBD2 on 6 matching bases. Trimming cost V 7 bases and J 9 bases, with 21 bases left between them. The CDR3 runs 15 residues. Germline values: CDR1 MNHEY, CDR2 SVGAGI. The CDR3 sequence: CASTPRDSKVRELFF. CDR3 nucleotides: TGTGCCAGCACTCCCCGGGACTCAAAAGTCCGGGAGCTGTTTTTT.

The V call is TRBV7-9, the J call TRBJ1-1; D is unresolved. V was shortened by 6 bases and J by 4 bases, with 9 bases between the two germline ends. This CDR3 spans 12 amino acids. Germline CDR1 is SEHNR and CDR2 is FQNEAQ (reference sequence). The CDR3 is CASSESSTEAFF. The CDR3 DNA follows: TGTGCCAGCAGTGAGAGTAGCACTGAAGCTTTCTTT.

On this clone itself: A read error may account for a junction end that differs from germline. V gene TRBV2 combines with J gene TRBJ1-1, with D unresolved. Per the germline V gene, CDR1 is SNHLY and CDR2 is FYNNEI. The CDR3 consists of 14 residues. The CDR3 bases are TGTGCCAGCAGGGAAGAAAGGCGGCTCCCTGAAGCTTTCTTT. Translating it yields CASREERRLPEAFF.